This passage covers 20 T cell receptor beta chains from one sample sequenced in a study of T-cell reconstitution after alpha-beta-depleted transplantation in children. Researchers prepared the TCRbeta library using unique molecular identifiers, the study reports. TCRdb processed the PCR reads anew with MiXCR; each CDR3 protein has one entry. The data hold 200,000 to 300,000 distinct CDR3 sequences, with roughly 26% observed a single time. This sample comprised PBMCs, obtained before TCRalphabeta/CD19-depleted stem cell transplant. The receptors shown here come from a girl aged 2-10 years with Fanconi anemia, due to receive a stem cell transplant.

This clonotype was found a few times. V gene TRBV20-1 combines with J gene TRBJ2-7; unclear D gene. V was pared by 5 bases and J by 0 bases, with 23 bases between. CDR1 and CDR2 (germline): DFQATT, SNEGSKA (reference sequence). The CDR3 runs 17 residues. DNA of the CDR3: TGCAGTGCTGGAACCCCCGGCCTGGGCTTAAGCTCCTACGAGCAGTACTTC. Amino acid sequence: CSAGTPGLGLSSYEQYF.

The chain uses TRBV19 and TRBJ2-7, with 7 bases lining up with TRBD2. Germline CDR1 reads LNHDA; CDR2 reads SQIVND (reference sequence). V dropped 3 bases and J dropped 5; count of bases not matched to a gene: 10. The CDR3 totals 15 residues. The CDR3: CASSMGGGSFDEQYF. CDR3 nucleotides: TGTGCCAGTAGTATGGGGGGGGGATCGTTCGACGAGCAGTACTTC.

Ten or more counts support this clonotype. CDR3 sequence (DNA): TGTGCCACCAGCAGAGGAGTCTCCGCGGAGCAGTTCTTC. This sequence encodes CATSRGVSAEQFF. The chain has TRBV15 and TRBJ2-1, with no clear D. Germline CDR1 reads LNHNV; CDR2 reads YYDKDF (reference sequence). This CDR3 has 13 residues. Trimming removed 1 base at V and 10 bases at J, with 11 bases between.

This clonotype was recorded at least ten times. The rearrangement joins TRBV6-5 to TRBJ1-4; no reliable D call. This CDR3 is 13 amino acids long. Germline CDR1 reads MNHEY; CDR2 reads SVGAGI. V lost 2 bases, J lost 2 bases, and 3 bases lay in between. For the CDR3, the DNA is TGTGCCAGCAGTTACAGGACTAATGAAAAACTGTTTTTT. Protein product: CASSYRTNEKLFF.

V and J are TRBV20-1 and TRBJ2-5, with 10 bases aligning to TRBD2. V was clipped by 1 base and J by 6 bases; unmatched bases: 8. Germline CDR1 is DFQATT and CDR2 is SNEGSKA (reference sequence). CDR3 length: 15 residues. The CDR3 sequence: CSARVRSGGAQTQYF. The CDR3 coding sequence is TGCAGTGCTAGAGTGAGGAGCGGGGGGGCCCAGACCCAGTACTTC.

This clonotype was recorded many times. The rearrangement joins TRBV5-1 to TRBJ2-1; 8 nucleotides line up with TRBD2. The germline V gene encodes CDR1 SGHRS and CDR2 YFSETQ. The CDR3 is 14 residues long. V was clipped by 2 bases and J by 5 bases; unmatched bases: 3. The CDR3 DNA is TGCGCCAGCAGCTTCCTAGCGGGTAACAATGAGCAGTTCTTC. This translates into CASSFLAGNNEQFF.

The CDR3 sequence: CASRAGEAYEQYF. As DNA, the CDR3 is TGTGCCAGCAGGGCTGGGGAAGCCTACGAGCAGTACTTC. This chain joins TRBV13 and TRBJ2-7; no reliable D call. This CDR3 contains 13 residues. V lost 6 bases and J lost 2, with 11 bases in between. Germline-derived CDR1 and CDR2 are PRHDT and FYEKMQ (reference sequence).

This clonotype has ten or more counts. This rearrangement joins TRBV11-1 to TRBJ2-1; 14 bases fit TRBD2. Germline lookup yields CDR1 SGHAT and CDR2 FQDESV (reference sequence). The CDR3 runs to 15 residues. The V and J ends lost 5 bases and 4 bases, in that order; junction bases with no gene match: 1. In nucleotides, the CDR3 is TGTGCCAGCAGCCGACTAGCGGGGGGGTACAATGAGCAGTTCTTC. Translated: CASSRLAGGYNEQFF.

This clonotype has only a few counts. A much larger clonotype is one base distant, so this may be a read error. V gene TRBV7-9 combines with J gene TRBJ1-5; D ambiguous. Germline V gives CDR1 SEHNR, CDR2 FQNEAQ (reference sequence). V was shortened by 1 base and J by 5 bases, with 3 bases between the two germline ends. This CDR3 is 12 amino acids long. CDR3 sequence reads: CASSLGHQPQHF. CDR3 bases: TGTGCCAGCAGCTTAGGCCATCAGCCCCAGCATTTT.

This clonotype was picked up a small number of times. This rearrangement joins TRBV7-2 to TRBJ2-4; weak D call: TRBD1 (6 bases). The V end was cut by 4 bases, the J end by 6 bases, with 19 bases between. This CDR3 is built from 16 residues. Germline CDR1 is SGHTA and CDR2 is FQGNSA. The CDR3, as DNA: TGTGCCAGCAGCTCAACCGGACAGCGACAGAGAAACATTCAGTACTTC. Residues: CASSSTGQRQRNIQYF.

The chain combines TRBV20-1 with TRBJ1-3; D uncertain. This CDR3 is built from 14 residues. Germline CDR1 DFQATT, CDR2 SNEGSKA (reference sequence). With 0 bases removed from V and 0 bases from J, the gap between germline ends came to 6 bases. The CDR3 loop reads CSARDHSSGNTIYF. CDR3 DNA sequence: TGCAGTGCTAGAGATCACAGCTCTGGAAACACCATATATTTT.

This clonotype was observed at least ten times. This chain joins TRBV9 and TRBJ2-1, with 12 positions matching TRBD2. The CDR3 contains 16 residues. Germline V gene data show CDR1 as SGDLS and CDR2 as YYNGEE. The V gene end was trimmed by 2 bases and the J gene end by 2 bases; junction bases not matched to a gene: 2. DNA for the CDR3: TGTGCCAGCAGCGTGCTAGCGGGAGGGACCTACAATGAGCAGTTCTTC. This translates into CASSVLAGGTYNEQFF.

The rearrangement uses TRBV7-9 and TRBJ2-1; 7 nucleotides align to TRBD2. The germline CDR1 and CDR2 sequences are SEHNR and FQNEAQ (reference sequence). With 5 bases clipped from V and 0 bases from J, the junction kept 4 bases outside the gene matches. There are 15 residues in the CDR3. CDR3 amino acids: CASSDSGVSYNEQFF. Here the CDR3 DNA reads TGTGCCAGCAGCGACAGCGGGGTCTCCTACAATGAGCAGTTCTTC.

The rearrangement joins TRBV19 to TRBJ2-3; TRBD2 matches 10 bases. The CDR3 spans 16 residues. Germline lookup yields CDR1 LNHDA and CDR2 SQIVND (reference sequence). The junction had 11 bases not matched to a gene; V was cut back by 4 bases and J by 7 bases. The CDR3, as DNA: TGTGCCAGTAGTAGTTCTAGCGGGAGAATGGTGTATACGCAGTATTTT. It encodes CASSSSSGRMVYTQYF.

V is TRBV20-1 and J is TRBJ2-5; 9 bases are shared with TRBD2. Losses at the gene ends were 4 bases for V and 5 bases for J; bases not matched to a gene: 20. Germline V gives CDR1 DFQATT, CDR2 SNEGSKA (reference sequence). This CDR3 contains 18 residues. CDR3 nucleotide sequence: TGCAGTGCTAAGCCTCCGGGCCTAGCGGGATCGACGACGGAGACCCAGTACTTC. Its protein is CSAKPPGLAGSTTETQYF.

In its sample, this clonotype was seen a few times. The rearrangement joins TRBV6-5 to TRBJ2-7; 7 bases agree with TRBD1. This CDR3 comprises 17 residues. The V gene end was trimmed by 3 bases and the J gene end by 2 bases; junction bases not matched to a gene: 13. From germline, CDR1 is MNHEY and CDR2 SVGAGI. As DNA, the CDR3 is TGTGCCAGCAGTTATTTCCGACAGGGCTCAAACACCTACGAGCAGTACTTC. The encoded protein is CASSYFRQGSNTYEQYF.

This rearrangement joins TRBV20-1 to TRBJ2-7, with D hard to call. CDR3 length: 12 residues. Trimming cost V 4 bases and J 0 bases, with 7 bases left between them. Germline assignment: CDR1 DFQATT and CDR2 SNEGSKA (reference sequence). This CDR3 reads CSATLDSYEQYF. CDR3 bases: TGCAGTGCTACACTTGACTCCTACGAGCAGTACTTC.

The V gene is TRBV20-1, the J gene TRBJ2-3, with TRBD1 as a possible D gene (5 bases). Germline assignment: CDR1 DFQATT and CDR2 SNEGSKA (reference sequence). The CDR3 consists of 16 residues. The germline V and J ends were trimmed by 5 bases and 0 bases, with 18 bases remaining between them. CDR3 DNA: TGCAGTGCTCATTGGGGCAGGCTCTTTAGCACAGATACGCAGTATTTT. Translated, it gives CSAHWGRLFSTDTQYF.

This clonotype was observed a handful of times. This chain uses TRBV9 with TRBJ2-3; 11 bases agree with TRBD2. This CDR3 is built from 16 residues. V dropped 2 bases and J dropped 5; count of bases not matched to a gene: 7. Germline CDR1 reads SGDLS; CDR2 reads YYNGEE. CDR3 residues: CASSVSGRAVGDTQYF. CDR3 in DNA: TGTGCCAGCAGCGTTAGCGGGAGGGCCGTAGGAGATACGCAGTATTTT. Filled out from reference TRBV9 and TRBJ2-3, the complete variable domain reads DSGVTQTPKHLITATGQRVTLRCSPRSGDLSVYWYQQSLDQGLQFLIQYYNGEERAKGNILERFSAQQFPDLHSELNLSSLELGDSALYFCASSVSGRAVGDTQYFGPGTRLTVL.

This clonotype was observed at least ten times. V and J are TRBV7-2 and TRBJ1-3, with D hard to call. The V and J ends lost 1 base and 4 bases respectively, with 5 bases between them. This CDR3 spans 13 amino acids. The germline gives CDR1 SGHTA, CDR2 FQGNSA. The CDR3 bases are TGTGCCAGCAGCTTAGGGGCAGGAAACACCATATATTTT. It codes for CASSLGAGNTIYF.